The source of this TCR beta chain is a study of cytomegalovirus exposure and HLA in healthy donors. Study outcomes and limitations: In the 100 to 150 validation repertoires, about 95% of cluster scores exceeded 0, per a later analysis.

Germline CDR1 reads SGHAT; CDR2 reads FQNNGV. The CDR3 contains 13 residues. V shed 0 bases, J shed 11 bases, and the junction held 4 bases outside the gene matches. Comments on this clone: No antigen is known for it.

The data were produced by immunoSEQ multiplex PCR, yet TCRdb's version contains in-frame clones alone and is incomplete. Among more than 95,000 clones, 95% to 96% were seen once, and the ten largest hold around 1.7%. The receptor was derived from a man aged 18 to 30 in good health and CMV-seronegative. The sequencing sample was made of PBMCs. J is TRBJ2-1 and V is TRBV11-2, with 7 bases aligning to TRBD1. CDR3 DNA: TGTGCCAGCAGCTTAGAACAGGGGCTGAAGCAGTTCTTC. This encodes CASSLEQGLKQFF.